A selection of T cell receptor beta chains follows, all from one sample in a study of control samples from healthy donors and cancer patients. Assay used: immunoSEQ multiplex PCR; TCRdb lists only in-frame clones, some missing. This sample yields over 100,000 clones, of which 70% to 90% are seen a single time; about 3.4% belongs to the top ten. The sample was blood. These receptors came from a man in his fifties in good health. CDR3s include the opening cysteine and the closing phenylalanine or tryptophan. The order of the fields is V gene, J gene, CDR3 protein.

v_gene: TRBV4-1
j_gene: TRBJ1-5
CDR3aa: CASSQEYDGFSQPQHF

v_gene: TRBV4-2
j_gene: TRBJ2-5
CDR3aa: CASSQPERGGETQYF

v_gene: TRBV6-5
j_gene: TRBJ2-3
CDR3aa: CASTQKGLNMDTQYF

v_gene: TRBV6-5
j_gene: TRBJ2-1
CDR3aa: CASSYTGLAGNEQFF

v_gene: TRBV4-1
j_gene: TRBJ2-5
CDR3aa: CASSQLFHGGYQETQYF

v_gene: TRBV14
j_gene: TRBJ2-7
CDR3aa: CASSQVTDGNEQYF

v_gene: TRBV11-3
j_gene: TRBJ2-5
CDR3aa: CASSLRQGKPETQYF

v_gene: TRBV27
j_gene: TRBJ1-1
CDR3aa: CASSLFGGGGGSEAFF

v_gene: TRBV13
j_gene: TRBJ2-7
CDR3aa: CASSLLERGESYEQYF

v_gene: TRBV29-1
j_gene: TRBJ2-7
CDR3aa: CSVEGQGNYEQYF

v_gene: TRBV7-9
j_gene: TRBJ1-1
CDR3aa: CASSSRTSAEAFF

v_gene: TRBV4-1
j_gene: TRBJ1-1
CDR3aa: CASSLQGGDRLDTEAFF

v_gene: TRBV2
j_gene: TRBJ1-5
CDR3aa: CASKEGSSNQPQHF

v_gene: TRBV28
j_gene: TRBJ1-1
CDR3aa: CASSSGGRITEAFF

v_gene: TRBV4-2
j_gene: TRBJ2-1
CDR3aa: CASSQVNDDEQFF

v_gene: TRBV5-1
j_gene: TRBJ1-5
CDR3aa: CASSLAGGQPQHF

v_gene: TRBV19
j_gene: TRBJ1-3
CDR3aa: CATPFGTKRRSDSGNTIYF

v_gene: TRBV7-9
j_gene: TRBJ2-2
CDR3aa: CASSSGQYTGELFF

v_gene: TRBV30
j_gene: TRBJ1-5
CDR3aa: CAWGGGGNQPQHF

v_gene: TRBV9
j_gene: TRBJ2-7
CDR3aa: CASSAGQDSYEQYF